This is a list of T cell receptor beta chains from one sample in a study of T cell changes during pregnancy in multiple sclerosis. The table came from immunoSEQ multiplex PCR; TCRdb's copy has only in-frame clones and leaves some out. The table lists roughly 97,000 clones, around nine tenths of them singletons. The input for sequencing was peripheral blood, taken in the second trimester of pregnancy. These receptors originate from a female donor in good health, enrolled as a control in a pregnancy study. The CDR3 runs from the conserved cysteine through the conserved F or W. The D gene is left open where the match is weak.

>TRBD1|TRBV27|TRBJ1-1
TGTGCCAGCAGCAAAAACCTTAACAGGGGAGGTTGGACTGAAGCTTTCTTT
CASSKNLNRGGWTEAFF
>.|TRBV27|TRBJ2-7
TGTGCCAGCAGGGGGGACTGGCGCGAGCAGTACTTC
CASRGDWREQYF
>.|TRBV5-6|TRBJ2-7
TGTGCCAGCAGTACTACAGGATCCTCCTACGAGCAGTACTTC
CASSTTGSSYEQYF
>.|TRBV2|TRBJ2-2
TGTGCCAGCAGTCAGGGTGAAGTTACCGGGGAGCTGTTTTTT
CASSQGEVTGELFF
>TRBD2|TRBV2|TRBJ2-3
TGTGCCAGCAAAGGGGTAGCGGGAGGCGCAGATACGCAGTATTTT
CASKGVAGGADTQYF
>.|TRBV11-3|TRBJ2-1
TGTGCCAGCAGCTACCAGCAGGACAATGAGCAGTTCTTC
CASSYQQDNEQFF
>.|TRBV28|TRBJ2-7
TGTGCCAGCAGACGTAGACAGAGCTCCTACGAGCAGTACTTC
CASRRRQSSYEQYF
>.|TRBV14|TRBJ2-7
TGTGCCAGCAGCCAAGATCGAGGGCTTTACGAGCAGTACTTC
CASSQDRGLYEQYF
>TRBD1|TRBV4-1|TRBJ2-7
TGCGCCAGCAGCGTAGACCTCGGACAGGGAACTTACGAGCAGTACTTC
CASSVDLGQGTYEQYF
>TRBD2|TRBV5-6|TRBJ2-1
TGTGCCAGCATCCTGACTAGCGGGACTTCCTACAATGAGCAGTTCTTC
CASILTSGTSYNEQFF
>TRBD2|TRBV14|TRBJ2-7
TGTGCCAGCAGCCAAGATCGGTTCCGCGGGAGGGGCCCTGGCGAGCAGTACTTC
CASSQDRFRGRGPGEQYF
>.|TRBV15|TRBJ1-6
TGTGCCACCAGCAGTGGGGGAGGCTATAATTCACCCCTCCACTTT
CATSSGGGYNSPLHF
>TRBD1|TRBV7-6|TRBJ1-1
TGTGCCAGCAGCCTAGGGACAGGGGGTTATATGACTGAAGCTTTCTTT
CASSLGTGGYMTEAFF
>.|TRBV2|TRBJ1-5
TGTGCCAGCAGTGATAGGGGGGGTGCATTAAGATATAGCAATCAGCCCCAGCATTTT
CASSDRGGALRYSNQPQHF
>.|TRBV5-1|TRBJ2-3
TGCGCCAGCAGCCTTAAAACAGGGTCTCTCACAGATACGCAGTATTTT
CASSLKTGSLTDTQYF
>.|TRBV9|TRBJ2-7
TGTGCCAGCAGCGTAGCTCGGTCCTCCTACGAGCAGTACTTC
CASSVARSSYEQYF
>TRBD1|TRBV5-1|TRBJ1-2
TGCGCCAGCAGCATAAAGACAGGGGGTGTGGGCTACACCTTC
CASSIKTGGVGYTF